The subject of this entry is one T cell receptor (beta chain). Trimming removed 3 bases from V and 5 bases from J; junction bases left unmatched: 3. This CDR3 comprises 14 residues. CDR1 and CDR2 (germline): LGHDT, YNNKEL (reference sequence). Original handling: Reference gene primer amplification gave estimated nucleated cell counts. TCRdb's copy holds only in-frame clones and misses some; the assay was immunoSEQ multiplex PCR. The V and J calls and clone size were taken over from that table, and D and trimming were inferred from the DNA. The sample includes under 150,000 clones, 70% to 90% of them seen just once. The entry originates in a study of blood T cell repertoires in COVID-19.

This chain joins TRBV3-1 (or the pseudogene TRBV3-2) and TRBJ2-7; 11 nucleotides match TRBD1. This TCR was sampled from a woman aged 55-70 years with COVID-19, enrolled during active disease. The sequenced sample consisted of peripheral blood. In nucleotides, the CDR3 is TGTGCCAGCAGCCATGGACAGGGGGCGGACGAGCAGTACTTC. Its protein product is CASSHGQGADEQYF.